This TCR beta chain emerged from a study of blood T cell repertoires in COVID-19. Study background: Samples came from the United States, Italy and Spain, spanning acute and convalescent COVID-19.

The CDR3 sequence is 16 residues long. J was trimmed by 5 bases and V by 0 bases; bases with no gene match: 8. From germline, CDR1 is SGHRS and CDR2 YFSETQ. This clone came up once. Assay used: immunoSEQ multiplex PCR; TCRdb lists only in-frame clones, some missing. The sample includes some 170,000 clones, roughly 73% of them seen just once. The TCR comes from a man between 65 and 85 years old with acute or convalescent COVID-19. The chain employs TRBV5-1 and TRBJ2-7; TRBD2 agrees at 10 bases. Sequenced: peripheral blood. CDR3 DNA: TGCGCCAGCAGCTTGGAGCCACTAGCGGGATATGACGAGCAGTACTTC. This sequence encodes CASSLEPLAGYDEQYF.